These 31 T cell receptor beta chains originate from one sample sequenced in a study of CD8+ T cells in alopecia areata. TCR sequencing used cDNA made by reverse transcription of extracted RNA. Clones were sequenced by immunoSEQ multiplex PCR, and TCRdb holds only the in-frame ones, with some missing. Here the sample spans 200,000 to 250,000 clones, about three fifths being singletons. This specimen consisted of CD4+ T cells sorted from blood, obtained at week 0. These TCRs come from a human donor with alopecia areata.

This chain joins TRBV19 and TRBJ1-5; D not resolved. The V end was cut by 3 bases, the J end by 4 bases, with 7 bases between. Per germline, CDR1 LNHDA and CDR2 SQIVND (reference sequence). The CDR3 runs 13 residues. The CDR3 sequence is CASSIGTNQPQHF. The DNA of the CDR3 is TGTGCCAGTAGTATCGGCACGAATCAGCCCCAGCATTTT.

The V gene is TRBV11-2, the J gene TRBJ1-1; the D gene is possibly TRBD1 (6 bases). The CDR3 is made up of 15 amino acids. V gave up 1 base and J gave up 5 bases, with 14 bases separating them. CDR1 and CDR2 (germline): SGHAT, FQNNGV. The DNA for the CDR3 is TGTGCCAGCAGCTTAGTGTGGGGGCGAAAGACTGAAGCTTTCTTT. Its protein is CASSLVWGRKTEAFF.

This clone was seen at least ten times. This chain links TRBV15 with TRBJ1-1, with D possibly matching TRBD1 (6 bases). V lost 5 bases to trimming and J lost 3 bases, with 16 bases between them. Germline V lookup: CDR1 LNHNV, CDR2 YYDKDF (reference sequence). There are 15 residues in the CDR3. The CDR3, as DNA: TGTGCCACCAGCTTAGGTCGGGGGCTGCACACTGAAGCTTTCTTT. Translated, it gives CATSLGRGLHTEAFF.

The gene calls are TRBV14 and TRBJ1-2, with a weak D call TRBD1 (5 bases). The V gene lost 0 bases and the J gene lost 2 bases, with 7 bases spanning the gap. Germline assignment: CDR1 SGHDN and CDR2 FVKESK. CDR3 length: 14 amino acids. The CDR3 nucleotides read TGTGCCAGCAGCCAAGACGGGGGAAACTATGGCTACACCTTC. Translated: CASSQDGGNYGYTF. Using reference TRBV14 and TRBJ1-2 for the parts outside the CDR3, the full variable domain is EAGVTQFPSHSVIEKGQTVTLRCDPISGHDNLYWYRRVMGKEIKFLLHFVKESKQDESGMPNNRFLAERTGGTYSTLKVQPAELEDSGVYFCASSQDGGNYGYTFGSGTRLTVV.

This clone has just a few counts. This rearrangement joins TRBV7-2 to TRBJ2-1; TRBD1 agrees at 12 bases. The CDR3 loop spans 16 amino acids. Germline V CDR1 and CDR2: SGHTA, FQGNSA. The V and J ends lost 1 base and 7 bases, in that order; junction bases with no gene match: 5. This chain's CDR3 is CASSLGGTGGKNEQFF. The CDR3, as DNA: TGTGCCAGCAGCTTAGGAGGGACAGGGGGCAAGAATGAGCAGTTCTTC.

CDR3 DNA: TGTGCCACCAGCAGAGATGGGCTAGCGGGGGGCAGAGCCATTCAGTACTTC. Amino acid sequence: CATSRDGLAGGRAIQYF. This rearrangement joins TRBV15 to TRBJ2-4; 11 nucleotides agree with TRBD2. This CDR3 comprises 17 residues. The J segment lost 9 bases and the V segment lost 0 bases, leaving 10 bases of the junction unmatched. Looked up from germline, CDR1 is LNHNV and CDR2 is YYDKDF (reference sequence).

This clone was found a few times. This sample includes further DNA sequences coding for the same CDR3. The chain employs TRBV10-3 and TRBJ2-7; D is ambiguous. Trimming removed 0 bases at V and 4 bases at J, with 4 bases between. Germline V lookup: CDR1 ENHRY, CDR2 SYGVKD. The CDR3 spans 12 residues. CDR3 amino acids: CAISESRYEQYF. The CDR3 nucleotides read TGTGCCATCAGTGAGTCGAGATACGAGCAGTACTTC.

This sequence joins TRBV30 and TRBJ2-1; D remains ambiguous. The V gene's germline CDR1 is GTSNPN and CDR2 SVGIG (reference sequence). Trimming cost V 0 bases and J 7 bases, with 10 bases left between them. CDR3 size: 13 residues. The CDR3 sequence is CAWSVRVVNEQFF. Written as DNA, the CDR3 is TGTGCCTGGAGTGTACGTGTGGTAAATGAGCAGTTCTTC.

The CDR3 is CAWSVPRGGPQPQHF. The CDR3 DNA follows: TGTGCCTGGAGTGTCCCCAGAGGCGGCCCCCAGCCCCAGCATTTT. The chain carries TRBV30 and TRBJ1-5; D not certain. This CDR3 region has 15 residues. Trimming pared 0 bases from V and 7 bases from J, leaving 16 bases between. Germline-derived CDR1 and CDR2 are GTSNPN and SVGIG (reference sequence).

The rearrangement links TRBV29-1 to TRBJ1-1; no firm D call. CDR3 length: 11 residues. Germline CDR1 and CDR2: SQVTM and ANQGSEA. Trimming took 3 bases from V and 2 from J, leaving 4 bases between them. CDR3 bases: TGCAGCGTTGAGCACAACACTGAAGCTTTCTTT. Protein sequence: CSVEHNTEAFF.

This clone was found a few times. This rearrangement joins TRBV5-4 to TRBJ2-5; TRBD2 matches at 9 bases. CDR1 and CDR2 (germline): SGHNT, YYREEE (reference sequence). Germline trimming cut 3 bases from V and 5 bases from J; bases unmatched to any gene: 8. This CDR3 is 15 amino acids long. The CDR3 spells CASSSGGGRGETQYF. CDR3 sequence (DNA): TGTGCCAGCAGCTCAGGCGGCGGGAGGGGCGAGACCCAGTACTTC.

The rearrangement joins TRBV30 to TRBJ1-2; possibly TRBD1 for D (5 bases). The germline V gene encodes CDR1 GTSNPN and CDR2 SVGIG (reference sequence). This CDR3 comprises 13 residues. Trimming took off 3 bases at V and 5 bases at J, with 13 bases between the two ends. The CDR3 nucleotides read TGTGCCTGGAGGACAGTTCTCCATTATGGCTACACCTTC. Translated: CAWRTVLHYGYTF. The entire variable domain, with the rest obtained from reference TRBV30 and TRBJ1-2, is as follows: SQTIHQWPATLVQPVGSPLSLECTVEGTSNPNLYWYRQAAGRGLQLLFYSVGIGQISSEVPQNLSASRPQDRQFILSSKKLLLSDSGFYLCAWRTVLHYGYTFGSGTRLTVV.

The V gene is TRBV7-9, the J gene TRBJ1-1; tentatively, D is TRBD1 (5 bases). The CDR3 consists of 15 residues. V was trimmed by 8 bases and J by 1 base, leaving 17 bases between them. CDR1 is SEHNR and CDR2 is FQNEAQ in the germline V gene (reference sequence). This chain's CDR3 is CASGTSGGRNTEAFF. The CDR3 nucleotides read TGTGCCAGCGGGACGTCCGGGGGACGGAACACTGAAGCTTTCTTT.

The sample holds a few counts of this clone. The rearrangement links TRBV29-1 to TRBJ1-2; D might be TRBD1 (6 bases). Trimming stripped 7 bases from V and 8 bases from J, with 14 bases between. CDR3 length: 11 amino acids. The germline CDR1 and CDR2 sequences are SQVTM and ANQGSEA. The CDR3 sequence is CSAARTAGYTF. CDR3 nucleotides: TGCAGCGCCGCTCGGACAGCGGGCTACACCTTC. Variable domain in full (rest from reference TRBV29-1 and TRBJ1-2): SAVISQKPSRDICQRGTSLTIQCQVDSQVTMMFWYRQQPGQSLTLIATANQGSEATYESGFVIDKFPISRPNLTFSTLTVSNMSPEDSSIYLCSAARTAGYTFGSGTRLTVV.

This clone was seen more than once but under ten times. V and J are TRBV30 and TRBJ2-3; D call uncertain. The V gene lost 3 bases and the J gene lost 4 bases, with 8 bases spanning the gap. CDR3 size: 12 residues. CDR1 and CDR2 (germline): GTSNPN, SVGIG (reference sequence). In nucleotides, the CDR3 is TGTGCCTGGAGCCTAGTAGCAGATACGCAGTATTTT. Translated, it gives CAWSLVADTQYF. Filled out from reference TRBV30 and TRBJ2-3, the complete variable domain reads SQTIHQWPATLVQPVGSPLSLECTVEGTSNPNLYWYRQAAGRGLQLLFYSVGIGQISSEVPQNLSASRPQDRQFILSSKKLLLSDSGFYLCAWSLVADTQYFGPGTRLTVL.

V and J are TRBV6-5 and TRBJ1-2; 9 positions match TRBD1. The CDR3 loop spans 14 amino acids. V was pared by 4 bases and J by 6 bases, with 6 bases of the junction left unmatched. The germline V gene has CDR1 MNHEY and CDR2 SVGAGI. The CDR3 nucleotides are TGTGCCAGCAGTTCGGGACAGGGTTTTGATGGCTACACCTTC. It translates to CASSSGQGFDGYTF.

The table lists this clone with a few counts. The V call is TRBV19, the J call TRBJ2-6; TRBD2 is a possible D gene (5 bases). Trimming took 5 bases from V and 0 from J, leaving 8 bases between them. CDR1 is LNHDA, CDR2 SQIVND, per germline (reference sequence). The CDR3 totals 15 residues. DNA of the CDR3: TGTGCCAGTAGTGGACGGGACTCTGGGGCCAACGTCCTGACTTTC. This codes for CASSGRDSGANVLTF.

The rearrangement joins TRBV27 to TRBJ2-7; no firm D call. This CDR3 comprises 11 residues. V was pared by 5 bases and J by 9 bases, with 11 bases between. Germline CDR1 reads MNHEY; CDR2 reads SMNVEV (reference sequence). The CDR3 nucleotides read TGTGCCAGCAGTGCCGCTGGGCGGCAGTACTTC. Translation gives CASSAAGRQYF.

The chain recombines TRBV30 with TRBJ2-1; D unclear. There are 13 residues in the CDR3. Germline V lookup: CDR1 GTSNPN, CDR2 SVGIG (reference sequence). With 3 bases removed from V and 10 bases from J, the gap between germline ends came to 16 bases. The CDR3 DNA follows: TGTGCCTGGAGGTTAGACAATTCCCCCGAGCAGTTCTTC. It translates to CAWRLDNSPEQFF.

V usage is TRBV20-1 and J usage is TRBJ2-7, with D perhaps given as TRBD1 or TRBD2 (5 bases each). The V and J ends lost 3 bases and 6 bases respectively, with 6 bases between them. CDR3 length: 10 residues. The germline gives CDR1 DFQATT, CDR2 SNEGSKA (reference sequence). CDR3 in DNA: TGCAGTGCTAGCGGGGCCGAGCAGTACTTC. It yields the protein CSASGAEQYF.

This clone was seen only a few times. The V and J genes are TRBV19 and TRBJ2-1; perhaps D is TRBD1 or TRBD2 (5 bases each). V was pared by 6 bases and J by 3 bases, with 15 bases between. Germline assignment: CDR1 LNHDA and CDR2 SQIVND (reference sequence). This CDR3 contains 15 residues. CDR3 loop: CASSISRDGYNEQFF. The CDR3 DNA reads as TGTGCCAGTAGCATATCACGGGACGGCTACAATGAGCAGTTCTTC.

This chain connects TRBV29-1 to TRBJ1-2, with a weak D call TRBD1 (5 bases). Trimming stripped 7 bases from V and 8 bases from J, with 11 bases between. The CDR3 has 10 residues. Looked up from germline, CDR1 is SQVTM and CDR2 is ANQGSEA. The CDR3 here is CSGGGPGYTF. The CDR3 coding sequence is TGCAGCGGGGGCGGCCCCGGCTACACCTTC.

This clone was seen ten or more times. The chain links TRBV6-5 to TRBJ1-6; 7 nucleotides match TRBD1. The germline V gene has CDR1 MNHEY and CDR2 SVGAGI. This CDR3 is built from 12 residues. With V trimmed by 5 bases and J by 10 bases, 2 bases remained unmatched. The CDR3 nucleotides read TGTGCCAGCAGTAGACAGGGATCACCCCTCCACTTT. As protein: CASSRQGSPLHF.

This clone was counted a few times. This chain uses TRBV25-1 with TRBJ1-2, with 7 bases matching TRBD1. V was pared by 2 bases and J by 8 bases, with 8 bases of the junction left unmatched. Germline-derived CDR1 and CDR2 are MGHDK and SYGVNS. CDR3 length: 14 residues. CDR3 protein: CASSETGARRGYTF. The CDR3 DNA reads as TGTGCCAGCAGTGAAACAGGGGCGCGTAGGGGCTACACCTTC.

The CDR3 DNA follows: TGTGCCGTGGAGAAAGGCTTATGGGTGAACACTGAAGCTTTCTTT. It yields the protein CAVEKGLWVNTEAFF. J is TRBJ1-1 and V is TRBV30, with D uncertain. This CDR3 has 15 amino acids. Germline V lookup: CDR1 GTSNPN, CDR2 SVGIG (reference sequence). Trimming removed 8 bases at V and 0 bases at J, with 19 bases between.

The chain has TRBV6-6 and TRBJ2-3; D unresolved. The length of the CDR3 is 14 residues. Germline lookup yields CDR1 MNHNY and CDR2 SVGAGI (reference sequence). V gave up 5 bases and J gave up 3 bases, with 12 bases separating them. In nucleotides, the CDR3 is TGTGCCAGCAGTACCAACGAACGGACAGATACGCAGTATTTT. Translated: CASSTNERTDTQYF.

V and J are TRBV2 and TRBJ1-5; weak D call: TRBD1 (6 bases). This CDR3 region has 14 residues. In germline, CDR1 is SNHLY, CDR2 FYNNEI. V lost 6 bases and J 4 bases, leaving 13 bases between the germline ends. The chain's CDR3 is CASSPDRRNQPQHF. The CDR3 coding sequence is TGTGCCAGCAGCCCGGACAGACGAAATCAGCCCCAGCATTTT.

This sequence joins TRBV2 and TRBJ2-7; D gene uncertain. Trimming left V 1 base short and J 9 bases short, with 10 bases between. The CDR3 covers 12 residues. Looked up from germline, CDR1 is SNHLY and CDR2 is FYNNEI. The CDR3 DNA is TGTGCCAGCAGTGAAGGAAGGGTTGTGCAGTACTTC. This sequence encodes CASSEGRVVQYF.

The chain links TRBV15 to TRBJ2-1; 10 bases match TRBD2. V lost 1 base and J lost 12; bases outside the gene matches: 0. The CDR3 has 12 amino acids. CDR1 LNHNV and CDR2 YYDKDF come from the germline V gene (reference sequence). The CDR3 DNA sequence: TGTGCCACCAGCAGAGGACTAGCGGGGCAGTTCTTC. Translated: CATSRGLAGQFF. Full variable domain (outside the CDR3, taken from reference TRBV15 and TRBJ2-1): DAMVIQNPRYQVTQFGKPVTLSCSQTLNHNVMYWYQQKSSQAPKLLFHYYDKDFNNEADTPDNFQSRRPNTSFCFLDIRSPGLGDTAMYLCATSRGLAGQFFGPGTRLTVL.

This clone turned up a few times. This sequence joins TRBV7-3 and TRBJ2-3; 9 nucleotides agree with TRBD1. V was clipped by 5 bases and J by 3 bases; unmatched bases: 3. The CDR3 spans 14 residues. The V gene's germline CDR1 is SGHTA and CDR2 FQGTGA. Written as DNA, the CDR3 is TGTGCCAGCAGCGCCGGACAGGGGACAGATACGCAGTATTTT. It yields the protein CASSAGQGTDTQYF.

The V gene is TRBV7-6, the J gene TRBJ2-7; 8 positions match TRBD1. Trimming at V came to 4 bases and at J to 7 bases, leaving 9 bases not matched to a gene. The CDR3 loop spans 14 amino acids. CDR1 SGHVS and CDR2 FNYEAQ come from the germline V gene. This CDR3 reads CASSSRGRGLEQYF. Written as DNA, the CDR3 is TGTGCCAGCAGCTCCCGGGGCAGGGGGCTGGAGCAGTACTTC. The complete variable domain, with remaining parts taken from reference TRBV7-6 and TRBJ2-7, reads GAGVSQSPRYKVTKRGQDVALRCDPISGHVSLYWYRQALGQGPEFLTYFNYEAQQDKSGLPNDRFSAERPEGSISTLTIQRTEQRDSAMYRCASSSRGRGLEQYFGPGTRLTVT.